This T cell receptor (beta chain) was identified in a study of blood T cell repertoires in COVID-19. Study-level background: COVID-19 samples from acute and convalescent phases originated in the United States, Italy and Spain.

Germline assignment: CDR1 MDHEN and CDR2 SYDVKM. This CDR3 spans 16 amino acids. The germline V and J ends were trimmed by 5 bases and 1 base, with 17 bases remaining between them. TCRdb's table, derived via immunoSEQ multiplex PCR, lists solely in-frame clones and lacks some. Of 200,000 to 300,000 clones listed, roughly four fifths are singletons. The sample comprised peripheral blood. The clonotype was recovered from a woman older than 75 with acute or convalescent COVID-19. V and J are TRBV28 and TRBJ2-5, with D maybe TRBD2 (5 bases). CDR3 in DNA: TGTGCCAGCAGTACCGGAGGACTTATTTTCCAAGAGACCCAGTACTTC. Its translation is CASSTGGLIFQETQYF.